The sequence of this T cell receptor beta chain was determined in a study of T cells after posttransplantation cyclophosphamide. Methotrexate plus calcineurin inhibitor accompanied controls' myeloablative marrow transplants; sampling was 1 year later. Measured with immunoSEQ multiplex PCR; TCRdb has only the in-frame clones, and not every one. The sample consists of 15,000 to 19,000 clones, about four fifths of them appearing once. Notes on the study in general: After PTCy, TRB diversity resembled that of CNI/methotrexate controls. Later blood repertoires were often dominated by clones from the donor CD8+ memory compartment. Tissue-infiltrating T cells from skin or gut overlapped little with blood T cells.

The germline CDR1 and CDR2 sequences are SGHTA and FQGNSA. There are 16 residues in the CDR3. V was clipped by 0 bases and J by 2 bases; unmatched bases: 3. This clone was counted a single time. Its antigen is as yet unknown. This chain joins TRBV7-2 and TRBJ2-3; TRBD2 agrees at 9 bases. The TCR was taken from a male patient in his late teens or twenties who received an allogeneic stem cell transplant from a related donor, was CMV-positive, and had no GVHD. Some T cells may be the graft donor's. The specimen was PBMCs, collected more than 350 days after allogeneic stem cell transplant with calcineurin inhibitor and methotrexate. Here the CDR3 DNA reads TGTGCCAGCAGCTTAGCGGGCGGGAGGGCCACAGATACGCAGTATTTT. This encodes CASSLAGGRATDTQYF.